Described below is a single T cell receptor (beta chain) sequence and its context. Its antigen remains unidentified. The junction shows a germline mismatch at one end, possibly a read error. CDR3 length: 15 amino acids. These data are taken from a study of T cells after yellow fever vaccination. Study-wide points: Clonotypes found in both CD4 and CD8 compartments made up a small share. There was a possibility that FACS-sorted repertoires contained abundant clonotypes contaminating from the bulk population. The secondary response showed a weaker magnitude and a faster peak, day 5 versus 15. Most clones from primary vaccination were detected again post-booster (almost 98% CD4, roughly 90% CD8).

From the 5' RACE reads, TCRdb called clonotypes with MiXCR, one entry per CDR3 protein. The sample consists of under 400,000 distinct CDR3 sequences, under 15% of them appearing once. The source is a man between 18 and 35 years old who received the YFV17D yellow fever vaccine. Here the sequenced sample was CD4+ T cells sorted from PBMCs, taken 15 days after the yellow fever booster vaccination. The rearrangement joins TRBV12-3 or TRBV12-4 to TRBJ1-5; 10 bases line up with TRBD1. The chain's CDR3 is CVSSFKTGGGQPQHF. The CDR3 DNA is TGTGTCAGCAGTTTTAAGACAGGGGGCGGACAGCCCCAGCATTTT.